These 18 T cell receptor beta chains came from one sample sequenced in a study of blood T cell repertoires in COVID-19. Generated by immunoSEQ multiplex PCR, the TCRdb table keeps only in-frame clones and is missing some. The sample contains about 40,000 clones, about 88% of which appear only once. Sequenced material: peripheral blood. Source of these receptors: a man in his fifties in a cohort sampled during active COVID-19.

The genes are TRBV27 and TRBJ2-2; TRBD1 aligns across 8 bases. V shed 4 bases and J 5 bases; nucleotides not matched to a gene: 6. The CDR3 contains 15 residues. CDR1 MNHEY and CDR2 SMNVEV come from the germline V gene (reference sequence). DNA of the CDR3: TGTGCCAGCAGTTCCAGGGGGCGAGGGACCGGGGAGCTGTTTTTT. Amino acid sequence: CASSSRGRGTGELFF.

The V gene is TRBV13, the J gene TRBJ1-2; TRBD1 aligns across 8 bases. The germline gives CDR1 PRHDT, CDR2 FYEKMQ (reference sequence). Trimming took 5 bases from V and 1 from J; bases not matched to a gene: 6. This CDR3 has 15 amino acids. Here the CDR3 reads CASSLDRASNYGYTF. CDR3 nucleotides: TGTGCCAGCAGCCTGGACAGGGCTAGTAACTATGGCTACACCTTC.

The CDR3 spells CASGLGLAPAQYF. The DNA for the CDR3 is TGTGCTAGTGGTTTGGGGCTAGCCCCTGCGCAGTATTTT. V is TRBV12-5 and J is TRBJ2-3; weak D call: TRBD2 (5 bases). CDR1 is LGHNT and CDR2 is FRNRAP in the germline V gene. The CDR3 loop spans 13 amino acids. Trimming took off 1 base at V and 10 bases at J, with 12 bases between the two ends. The whole variable domain, remainder taken from reference TRBV12-5 and TRBJ2-3, is DARVTQTPRHKVTEMGQEVTMRCQPILGHNTVFWYRQTMMQGLELLAYFRNRAPLDDSGMPKDRFSAEMPDATLATLKIQPSEPRDSAVYFCASGLGLAPAQYFGPGTRLTVL.

This clone is medium-sized within its sample. The J gene is TRBJ2-3, the V gene TRBV7-8, with TRBD1 identical over 9 bases. V gave up 5 bases and J gave up 1 base; unmatched junction bases: 4. The CDR3 contains 15 residues. Germline V gene lookup returns CDR1 SGHVS and CDR2 FQNEAQ. The CDR3 region has the DNA TGTGCCAGCAGCACGGGGACAGGGCGCACAGATACGCAGTATTTT. It translates to CASSTGTGRTDTQYF.

The DNA of the CDR3 is TGTGCCAGTTTTTTAGGGACAGGTGGCTACGAGCAGTACTTC. The encoded protein is CASFLGTGGYEQYF. The rearrangement links TRBV2 to TRBJ2-7; 8 nucleotides agree with TRBD1. Germline trimming cut 9 bases from V and 3 bases from J; bases unmatched to any gene: 10. The CDR3 sequence is 14 residues long. CDR1 SNHLY and CDR2 FYNNEI come from the germline V gene.

The count of this clone is one. The chain joins TRBV9 to TRBJ2-5, with a weak D call TRBD2 (6 bases). Trimming shortened V by 4 bases and J by 7 bases, and 20 bases separated the two germline ends. Germline lookup yields CDR1 SGDLS and CDR2 YYNGEE. The CDR3 is 15 residues long. The CDR3 loop is CASSFRDSSQWTQYF. The CDR3 DNA reads as TGTGCCAGCAGCTTCCGGGACTCTTCTCAATGGACCCAGTACTTC.

This rearrangement joins TRBV6-6 to TRBJ1-1; the D gene is possibly TRBD1 (6 bases). Germline values: CDR1 MNHNY, CDR2 SVGAGI (reference sequence). Trimming took 3 bases from V and 1 from J, leaving 9 bases between them. The CDR3 extends over 14 amino acids. As DNA, the CDR3 is TGTGCCAGCAGTTATGGCAGGGGGAACACTGAAGCTTTCTTT. Translation gives CASSYGRGNTEAFF.

This clone counts as medium-sized. The rearrangement joins TRBV12-3 or TRBV12-4 to TRBJ2-1; possibly TRBD2 for D (5 bases). The CDR3 covers 12 residues. V shed 7 bases and J shed 9 bases, with 13 bases lying between them. As DNA, the CDR3 is TGTGCCAGCACTGACAATCGGGGTGAGCAGTTCTTC. Residues: CASTDNRGEQFF.

This chain links TRBV12-5 with TRBJ1-1; D is undetermined. V was clipped by 2 bases and J by 1 base, with 11 bases between them. The CDR3 is 15 residues long. Germline CDR1 LGHNT, CDR2 FRNRAP. CDR3 residues: CASGLLRGRNTEAFF. CDR3 DNA: TGTGCTAGTGGTTTGTTACGGGGAAGGAACACTGAAGCTTTCTTT.

The chain carries TRBV27 and TRBJ2-3, with 7 bases fitting TRBD2. This CDR3 spans 16 amino acids. Germline CDR1 is MNHEY and CDR2 is SMNVEV (reference sequence). The junction had 4 bases not matched to a gene; V was cut back by 1 base and J by 0 bases. The CDR3, as DNA: TGTGCCAGCAGTTTATACGGACTAGATAGCACAGATACGCAGTATTTT. Its translation: CASSLYGLDSTDTQYF.

The chain employs TRBV6-1 and TRBJ2-2; D perhaps matches TRBD2 (6 bases). V lost 1 base to trimming and J lost 5 bases, with 20 bases between them. There are 18 residues in the CDR3. Germline lookup yields CDR1 MNHNS and CDR2 SASEGT. CDR3 protein: CASSEDWGGAARTGELFF. The CDR3 bases are TGTGCCAGCAGTGAAGATTGGGGAGGAGCGGCGCGAACCGGGGAGCTGTTTTTT.

The rearrangement links TRBV19 to TRBJ1-5; D not certain. In germline, CDR1 is LNHDA, CDR2 SQIVND (reference sequence). This CDR3 spans 15 amino acids. The ends were cut back, 2 bases at V and 6 bases at J, with 14 bases in the middle. The DNA for the CDR3 is TGTGCCAGTAGTATAAGGCGGGAAAAGAGTCAGCCCCAGCATTTT. Protein: CASSIRREKSQPQHF.

CDR3 protein: CASSLTGQPQHF. The DNA of the CDR3 is TGTGCCAGCAGCTTAACGGGTCAGCCCCAGCATTTT. This rearrangement joins TRBV7-9 to TRBJ1-5, with D uncertain. Germline loops: CDR1 SEHNR, CDR2 FQNEAQ (reference sequence). Trimming removed 2 bases at V and 6 bases at J, with 5 bases between. This CDR3 contains 12 residues.

J is TRBJ1-2 and V is TRBV19; D gene unclear. Germline CDR1 is LNHDA and CDR2 is SQIVND (reference sequence). V was pared by 3 bases and J by 2 bases, with 7 bases between. CDR3 length: 13 amino acids. The CDR3 region is CASSIEVNYGYTF. CDR3 nucleotides: TGTGCCAGTAGTATCGAGGTAAACTATGGCTACACCTTC.

Concerning this clone: Other DNA sequences in the same sample also yield this CDR3. J is TRBJ2-2 and V is TRBV7-3; D unresolved. This CDR3 spans 14 amino acids. The ends were cut back, 5 bases at V and 0 bases at J, with 7 bases in the middle. Per germline, CDR1 SGHTA and CDR2 FQGTGA. In DNA form, the CDR3 reads TGTGCCAGCAGCCCCCGAGCGAACACCGGGGAGCTGTTTTTT. As protein: CASSPRANTGELFF. Variable domain in full (rest from reference TRBV7-3 and TRBJ2-2): GAGVSQTPSNKVTEKGKYVELRCDPISGHTALYWYRQSLGQGPEFLIYFQGTGAADDSGLPNDRFFAVRPEGSVSTLKIQRTERGDSAVYLCASSPRANTGELFFGEGSRLTVL.

This clone was seen once. The rearrangement links TRBV9 to TRBJ2-3, with a weak D call TRBD1 (5 bases). The CDR3 totals 15 residues. V lost 0 bases to trimming and J lost 1 base, with 9 bases between them. Looked up from germline, CDR1 is SGDLS and CDR2 is YYNGEE. CDR3 loop: CASSVEGYGTDTQYF. CDR3 nucleotides: TGTGCCAGCAGCGTAGAGGGGTATGGCACAGATACGCAGTATTTT.

This clone was found many times. V usage is TRBV13 and J usage is TRBJ2-1; D possibly corresponds to TRBD2 (6 bases). Germline CDR1 and CDR2: PRHDT and FYEKMQ (reference sequence). The V end was cut by 2 bases, the J end by 7 bases, with 12 bases between. The CDR3 runs 14 residues. CDR3 sequence (DNA): TGTGCCAGCAGCTTAAGGGCGGAGGGGAATGAGCAGTTCTTC. Protein product: CASSLRAEGNEQFF.

The V and J genes are TRBV19 and TRBJ1-5, with 7 nucleotides matching TRBD1. Unmatched junction bases numbered 3, after V lost 3 bases and J lost 4 bases. CDR1 and CDR2 (germline): LNHDA, SQIVND (reference sequence). This CDR3 contains 14 residues. CDR3 DNA sequence: TGTGCCAGTAGTATCCGGGACAGTAATCAGCCCCAGCATTTT. Encoded protein: CASSIRDSNQPQHF.